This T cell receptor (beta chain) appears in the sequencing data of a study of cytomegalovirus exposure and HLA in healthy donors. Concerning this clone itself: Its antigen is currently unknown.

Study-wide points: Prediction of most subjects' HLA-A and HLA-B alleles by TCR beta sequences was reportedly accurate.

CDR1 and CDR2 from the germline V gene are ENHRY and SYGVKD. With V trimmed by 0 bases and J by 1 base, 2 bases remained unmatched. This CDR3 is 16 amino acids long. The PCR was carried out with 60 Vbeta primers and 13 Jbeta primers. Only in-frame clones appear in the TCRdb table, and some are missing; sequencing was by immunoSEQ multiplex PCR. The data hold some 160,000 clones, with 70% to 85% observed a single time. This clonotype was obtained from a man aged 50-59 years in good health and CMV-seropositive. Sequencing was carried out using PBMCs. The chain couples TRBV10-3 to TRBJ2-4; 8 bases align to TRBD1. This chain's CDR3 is CAISESTGGAKNIQYF. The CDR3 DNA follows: TGTGCCATCAGTGAGTCTACAGGGGGTGCCAAAAACATTCAGTACTTC.